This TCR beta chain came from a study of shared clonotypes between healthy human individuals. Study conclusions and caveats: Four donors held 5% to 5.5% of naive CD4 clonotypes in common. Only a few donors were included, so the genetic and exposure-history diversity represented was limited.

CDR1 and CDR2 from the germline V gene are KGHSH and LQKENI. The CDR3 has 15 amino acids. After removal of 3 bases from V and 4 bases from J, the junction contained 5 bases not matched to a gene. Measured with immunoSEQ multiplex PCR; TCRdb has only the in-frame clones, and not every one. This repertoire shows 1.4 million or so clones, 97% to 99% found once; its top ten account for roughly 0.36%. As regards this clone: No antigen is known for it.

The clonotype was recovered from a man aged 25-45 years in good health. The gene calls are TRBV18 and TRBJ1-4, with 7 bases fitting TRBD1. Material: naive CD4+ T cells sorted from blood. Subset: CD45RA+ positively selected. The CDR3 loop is CASSPGQAHNEKLFF. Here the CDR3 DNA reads TGTGCCAGCTCACCTGGACAGGCCCATAATGAAAAACTGTTTTTT. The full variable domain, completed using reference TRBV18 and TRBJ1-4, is NAGVMQNPRHLVRRRGQEARLRCSPMKGHSHVYWYRQLPEEGLKFMVYLQKENIIDESGMPKERFSAEFPKEGPSILRIQQVVRGDSAAYFCASSPGQAHNEKLFFGSGTQLSVL.